The present entry profiles one T cell receptor (beta chain) with its context. Its binding antigen is unknown. Qualities for individual bases were not recorded, and no much larger clone is one base off. The donors were 40 or so Caucasian individuals from Russia, aged 6 to 90 years, who were systemically healthy. Each donor gave about 9.8 milliliters of peripheral blood, drawn into EDTA-treated Vacutainer tubes. Ficoll-Paque density-gradient centrifugation was used to isolate PBMCs, with at least 7 million per sample. Trizol reagent was used to extract total RNA from the PBMCs, yielding at least 5 micrograms per sample. For every donor, flow cytometry on a PBMC aliquot measured the percentage of naive CD45RAhigh/CD27high T cells. The data belong to a study of blood T cells in healthy people across ages (dated by TCRdb to the mid-2010s). For the study in its entirety: In model experiments, template switching captured about one uniquely barcoded TCR beta cDNA molecule for every two T cells. Age-related changes in TCR beta repertoire diversity were measured in the study by deep sequencing normalized with unique cDNA molecular identifiers. The donors were split into four age groups: young (average 16 years), middle-aged (nearly 40), aged (over 55) and long-lived (approximately 89). To avoid experimental bias, donors of different ages were randomly spread across the sequencing lanes. Two additional independent replicas of 1 million unique cDNA reads from the same blood draw were analyzed for two donors (one aged 18 to 29 and one aged 80 or older).

The library came from 5' RACE. TCRdb lists the instrument as Illumina HiSeq 2500. A second PCR of 7 to 11 cycles was performed with a sample-barcoded 5' primer and a J-beta primer mix. A template-switch 5' adaptor carrying 12 random nucleotides introduced a unique molecular identifier onto each TCR beta cDNA molecule. Each sample yielded at least 3 million CDR3-containing paired-end reads. First-strand cDNA synthesis was performed from all RNA using the Mint cDNA synthesis kit, with priming by a TRBC-specific oligonucleotide. All cDNA was treated with uracil-DNA glycosylase and then went through a first 18-cycle PCR with the universal primers M1SS and BC2_uni_R. The authors' analysis ran thus. Each sample was normalized by randomly selecting 1 million high-quality reads, each carrying a distinct molecular identifier. Instead of being binned into consensus sequences, reads with shared molecular identifiers were discarded. MiTCR, with a Q25 quality threshold and the strictest error-elimination algorithm, was used for CDR3 identification, clonotype clustering and error correction. Lower-bound total TCR beta diversity was estimated with a nonparametric unseen species model using Euler transformation. TCRdb cleaned the public reads at Q25 with fastp, built clones with MiXCR and kept in-frame beta chains. Each entry is one CDR3 protein sequence, shown with its most common DNA and genes. The V and J calls reflect TCRdb's pipeline rather than the authors' work. In this sample the table shows 1 million or so distinct CDR3 sequences, more than 40% of which occur a single time. The top ten clones comprise approximately 19% of the sample.

What the authors observed across the whole study: The long-lived group showed more naive CD4+ T cells, fewer expanded clones and increased TCR diversity than the aged group, suggesting age selection. Estimates of total diversity based on one million sequenced T cells were regarded as lower bounds and as underestimates. The CMV infection status of donors was not known, potentially confounding age-related changes in expanded clonotypes. Conclusive comparison of naive and antigen-experienced compartments was prevented by the profiling of bulk unsorted PBMCs. There was a strong correlation between observed TCR beta diversity and the percentage of naive T cells measured by flow cytometry. As age increased, observed TCR beta diversity per million T cells dropped in a roughly linear way, and a significant reduction was already evident by age around 41.

V loses 5 bases of germline sequence and J loses 13 bases, and the interval between the two ends is 18 bases. In the germline V gene, CDR1 corresponds to SNHLY and CDR2 to FYNNEI. The CDR3 contains 13 residues, cysteine and phenylalanine counted. Here the CDR3 DNA is all that survives: 39 bases in frame from base 1. The sequence joins TRBV2 to TRBJ2-4, with TRBD2 perhaps the D gene, on 7 matching bases. The receptor comes from a woman aged 55-70 years in good health. The sequencing sample was made of blood. For the CDR3, the sequence is CASSKGGMREQYF. The nucleotide sequence reads as follows: TGTGCCAGCAGTAAAGGGGGGATGCGGGAGCAGTACTTC.